This section outlines one T cell receptor beta chain sequence together with its context. This sample is part of a study of shared clonotypes between healthy human individuals. Repertoires were generated with immunoSEQ multiplex PCR, while TCRdb's copy carries only in-frame clones and drops some. Found here are about 730,000 clones, roughly 72% of them singletons; the top ten hold around 1.8%. The CDR3 has 16 amino acids. Germline values: CDR1 SGHVS, CDR2 FQNEAQ. Trimming left V 3 bases short and J 2 bases short, with 14 bases between. HIV-negative, healthy adults without recent acute infections or vaccinations were the donors. Those who donated, Caucasian adults without exception, all lived in Nashville, Tennessee.

The sequence derives from a woman aged 25 to 39 in good health. V and J are TRBV7-8 and TRBJ1-5; a possible D gene is TRBD1 (5 bases). The sequenced material came from memory CD4+ T cells sorted from blood. Subset indicated: CD45RA-negative fraction. The DNA of the CDR3 is TGTGCCAGCAGCTTGCATACGGGGGACGGCAATCAGCCCCAGCATTTT. Translation gives CASSLHTGDGNQPQHF. Together with reference TRBV7-8 and TRBJ1-5, the CDR3 gives the full variable domain: GAGVSQSPRYKVAKRGQDVALRCDPISGHVSLFWYQQALGQGPEFLTYFQNEAQLDKSGLPSDRFFAERPEGSVSTLKIQRTQQEDSAVYLCASSLHTGDGNQPQHFGDGTRLSIL.